This T cell receptor (beta chain) was captured by sequencing in a study of cytomegalovirus exposure and HLA in healthy donors. Study-level points and caveats: Accurate prediction of HLA-A and HLA-B alleles (for most subjects) was reportedly achieved from TCR beta sequences. Using a false discovery rate of 0.05, a later analysis showed that about 16,000 TCR beta sequences were associated with HLA alleles.

The PCR was carried out with 60 Vbeta primers and 13 Jbeta primers. Method: immunoSEQ multiplex PCR; TCRdb's copy keeps in-frame clones and lacks some. The table has about 160,000 clones, approximately 80% seen once. V was clipped by 2 bases and J by 6 bases, with 5 bases between them. Germline V gene sequence: CDR1 SGHAT, CDR2 FQNNGV. This CDR3 region has 11 residues. At the time of sampling, donors were nominally healthy, though unrecorded immune exposures were likely. About this clone itself: The antigen is unknown.

The sequence derives from a man aged 50 to 60 in good health and CMV-seropositive. The source material was PBMCs. This chain links TRBV11-2 with TRBJ2-7; no clear D. The DNA of the CDR3 is TGTGCCAGCAGCTTATCGAGCGAGCAGTACTTC. This sequence encodes CASSLSSEQYF.